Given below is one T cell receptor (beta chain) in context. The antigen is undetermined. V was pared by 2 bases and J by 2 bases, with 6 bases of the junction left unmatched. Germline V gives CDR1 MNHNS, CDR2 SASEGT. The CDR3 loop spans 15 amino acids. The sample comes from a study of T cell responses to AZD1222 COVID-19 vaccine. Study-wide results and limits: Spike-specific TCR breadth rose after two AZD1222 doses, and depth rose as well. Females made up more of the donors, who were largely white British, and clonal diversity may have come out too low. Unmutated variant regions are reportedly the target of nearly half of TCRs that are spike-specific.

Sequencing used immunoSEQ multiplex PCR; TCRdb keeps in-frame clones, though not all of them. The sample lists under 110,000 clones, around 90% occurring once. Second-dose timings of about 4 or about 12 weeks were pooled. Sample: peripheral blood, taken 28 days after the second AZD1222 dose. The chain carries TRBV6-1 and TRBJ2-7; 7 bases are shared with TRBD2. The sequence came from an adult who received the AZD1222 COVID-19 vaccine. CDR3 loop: CASSESAGTTYEQYF. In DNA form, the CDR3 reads TGTGCCAGCAGTGAAAGTGCAGGGACTACCTACGAGCAGTACTTC.